The T cell receptor beta chain described here comes from a study of cytomegalovirus exposure and HLA in healthy donors. On the study more broadly: Genotyping of roughly 400 donors showed that about 84% belonged to the Caucasian-associated ancestry cluster.

The CDR3 is made up of 13 amino acids. V was shortened by 6 bases and J by 4 bases, with 12 bases between the two germline ends. CDR1 and CDR2 from the germline V gene are MNHEY and SVGAGI. Researchers ran the PCR with 60 Vbeta and 13 Jbeta primers. Using immunoSEQ multiplex PCR, the repertoire was profiled, and TCRdb retains in-frame clones only, with some absent. The table lists under 150,000 clones, about 71% of them singletons, with 2.6% in the top ten. This clone was picked up a small number of times. The chain couples TRBV6-5 to TRBJ1-2; no clear D. The specimen sequenced was PBMCs. This receptor was obtained from a woman in her sixties in good health and CMV-seropositive. CDR3: CASRTGMGYGYTF. The DNA for the CDR3 is TGTGCCAGCAGGACGGGGATGGGCTATGGCTACACCTTC.